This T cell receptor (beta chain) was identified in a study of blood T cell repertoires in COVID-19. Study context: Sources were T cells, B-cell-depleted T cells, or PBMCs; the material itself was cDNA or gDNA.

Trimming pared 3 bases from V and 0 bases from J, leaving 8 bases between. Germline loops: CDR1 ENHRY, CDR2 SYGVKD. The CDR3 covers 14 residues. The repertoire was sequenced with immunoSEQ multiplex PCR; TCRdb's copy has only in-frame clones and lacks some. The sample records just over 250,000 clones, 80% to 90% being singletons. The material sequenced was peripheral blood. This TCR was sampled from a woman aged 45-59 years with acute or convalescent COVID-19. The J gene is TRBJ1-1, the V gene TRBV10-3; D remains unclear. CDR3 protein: CAISDREMNTEAFF. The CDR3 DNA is TGTGCCATCAGTGACCGAGAAATGAACACTGAAGCTTTCTTT.